This T cell receptor beta chain was retrieved from a study of blood T cells in healthy people across ages. Sample-barcoded 5' priming and a J-beta primer mix drove a second PCR of roughly 7 to 11 cycles. CDR3-containing paired-end reads numbered at least 2.5 million in each sample. TCRdb re-derived calls from the 5' RACE reads in MiXCR, one entry per CDR3 protein. The data show 850,000 to 950,000 distinct CDR3 sequences, more than 25% seen once. Comment on this clonotype: What it binds is unknown. The junction and the germline gene differ at one end; a read error may be behind it.

Regarding the study as a whole: Estimates of diversity drawn from one million T cells were considered underestimates.

Per sample, at least 6 micrograms of total RNA were extracted. The CDR3 is 14 amino acids. Per germline, CDR1 MGHDK and CDR2 SYGVNS. Sequenced: blood. The sequence derives from a woman aged 80 or over in good health. The chain is built from TRBV25-1 and TRBJ1-6, with D perhaps TRBD1 (5 bases). DNA of the CDR3: TGTGCCGGCAGTGAGAAGGGGTATAATTCACCCCTCCACTTT. This codes for CAGSEKGYNSPLHF.